This entry features one TCR beta chain sequence. Its specificity is unknown. The protocol was immunoSEQ multiplex PCR, while the TCRdb copy is restricted to in-frame clones and leaves out a portion. The table lists roughly 44,000 clones, around 81% of them singletons. Time point given: week 35, safety follow-up. All doses held 300 ug of mutant IDH1 20-mer peptide, with topical imiquimod. In weeks 1, 3, 5, 7, 11, 15, 19 and 23, patients were immunized, eight times in all. This specimen belongs to a study of a mutant IDH1 vaccine in newly diagnosed glioma. In the study overall: Vaccines began 4-6 weeks after radiotherapy alone, or with temozolomide cycles. Of the patients given treatment, around 62% were male and approximately 40% were female, and a mean age of around 38 years was recorded. General study findings and limits: Immune responses induced by the vaccine were seen in 93.3% of patients, spanning multiple MHC alleles.

The CDR3 loop spans 17 amino acids. CDR1 and CDR2 from the germline V gene are SGDLS and YYNGEE. V lost 1 base and J lost 3, with 17 bases in between. V and J are TRBV9 and TRBJ1-3; a weak D match, TRBD1 (5 bases). Sequenced material: PBMCs, taken from a glioma patient whose treatment included an IDH1 peptide vaccine. The sequence derives from a woman between 40 and 55 years old with glioma. Some clones in this sample may be carry-over from other donors' samples. CDR3 residues: CASSVLQGPMVGNTIYF. The DNA for the CDR3 is TGTGCCAGCAGCGTACTGCAGGGTCCAATGGTTGGAAACACCATATATTTT.